Listed below are T cell receptor beta chains from one sample, sequenced in a study of shared clonotypes between healthy human individuals. Using immunoSEQ multiplex PCR, the repertoire was profiled, and TCRdb retains in-frame clones only, with some absent. The table lists 2 million to 2.5 million clones, approximately 96% of them singletons, with approximately 0.13% in the top ten. The sample comprised naive CD4+ T cells sorted from blood. The source is a man aged 18 to 29 in good health. Each CDR3 is given with its conserved first and last residue. The order of the fields is V gene, CDR3 length, clone size, J gene, D gene, CDR3 protein, CDR3 DNA. The D gene is left open where the match is weak. The size of a clone is reported for some rows only, either as once, few or many, or as a class for expanded clones.

v_gene: TRBV4-3; len: 14; abundance: -; j_gene: TRBJ1-2; d_gene: TRBD1; CDR3aa: CASSQTGTGYGYTF; CDR3nt: TGCGCCAGCAGCCAAACCGGGACAGGGTATGGCTACACCTTC
v_gene: TRBV5-5; len: 16; abundance: -; j_gene: TRBJ1-1; d_gene: -; CDR3aa: CASSLASGQMNTEAFF; CDR3nt: TGTGCCAGCAGCTTGGCGTCGGGCCAAATGAACACTGAAGCTTTCTTT
v_gene: TRBV6-1; len: 13; abundance: -; j_gene: TRBJ2-7; d_gene: TRBD1; CDR3aa: CAGKGQGVYEQYF; CDR3nt: TGTGCCGGCAAGGGACAGGGTGTCTACGAGCAGTACTTC
v_gene: TRBV28; len: 12; abundance: -; j_gene: TRBJ1-1; d_gene: -; CDR3aa: CASRGDMTEAFF; CDR3nt: TGTGCCAGCAGGGGGGATATGACTGAAGCTTTCTTT
v_gene: TRBV7-2; len: 16; abundance: -; j_gene: TRBJ2-2; d_gene: TRBD2; CDR3aa: CASSLRGTSGTGELFF; CDR3nt: TGTGCCAGCAGCTTAAGGGGAACTAGCGGAACCGGGGAGCTGTTTTTT
v_gene: TRBV10-3; len: 16; abundance: -; j_gene: TRBJ1-5; d_gene: -; CDR3aa: CAISEYPRPSNQPQHF; CDR3nt: TGTGCCATCAGTGAGTACCCCAGGCCTAGCAATCAGCCCCAGCATTTT
v_gene: TRBV2; len: 14; abundance: -; j_gene: TRBJ1-6; d_gene: -; CDR3aa: CASSIDGVNSPLHF; CDR3nt: TGTGCCAGCTCGATCGACGGGGTGAATTCACCCCTCCACTTT
v_gene: TRBV5-1; len: 13; abundance: -; j_gene: TRBJ1-6; d_gene: -; CDR3aa: CASSLVRDSPLHF; CDR3nt: TGCGCCAGCAGCTTGGTCAGGGATTCACCCCTCCACTTT
v_gene: TRBV10-3; len: 15; abundance: -; j_gene: TRBJ1-2; d_gene: TRBD1; CDR3aa: CAISESGQGAFGYTF; CDR3nt: TGTGCCATCAGTGAGTCAGGACAGGGGGCTTTTGGCTACACCTTC
v_gene: TRBV5-1; len: 13; abundance: few; j_gene: TRBJ1-1; d_gene: -; CDR3aa: CASSLGMNTEAFF; CDR3nt: TGCGCCAGCAGCTTGGGCATGAACACTGAAGCTTTCTTT
v_gene: TRBV4-1; len: 12; abundance: -; j_gene: TRBJ2-3; d_gene: -; CDR3aa: CASSPRGDTQYF; CDR3nt: TGCGCCAGCAGTCCCCGAGGAGATACGCAGTATTTT
v_gene: TRBV18; len: 13; abundance: -; j_gene: TRBJ2-3; d_gene: -; CDR3aa: CASSGRDGDTQYF; CDR3nt: TGTGCCAGCTCAGGGCGGGATGGAGATACGCAGTATTTT
v_gene: TRBV11-2; len: 16; abundance: -; j_gene: TRBJ1-1; d_gene: TRBD1; CDR3aa: CASRPGTGLLNTEAFF; CDR3nt: TGTGCCAGCAGACCCGGGACAGGCTTGTTGAACACTGAAGCTTTCTTT
v_gene: TRBV6-5; len: 12; abundance: -; j_gene: TRBJ1-2; d_gene: -; CDR3aa: CASFRGYYGYTF; CDR3nt: TGTGCCAGCTTTAGAGGTTACTATGGCTACACCTTC
v_gene: TRBV5-1; len: 12; abundance: -; j_gene: TRBJ1-1; d_gene: -; CDR3aa: CASSSWDGGAFF; CDR3nt: TGCGCCAGCAGCTCCTGGGACGGCGGAGCTTTCTTT
v_gene: TRBV11-2; len: 15; abundance: once; j_gene: TRBJ1-2; d_gene: TRBD1; CDR3aa: CASSLGTGGNYGYTF; CDR3nt: TGTGCCAGCAGCTTAGGGACAGGGGGGAACTATGGCTACACCTTC
v_gene: TRBV5-6; len: 14; abundance: once; j_gene: TRBJ2-5; d_gene: -; CDR3aa: CASSPGTRLETQYF; CDR3nt: TGTGCCAGCAGTCCCGGGACGAGGTTAGAGACCCAGTACTTC
v_gene: TRBV29-1; len: 15; abundance: once; j_gene: TRBJ1-2; d_gene: TRBD1; CDR3aa: CSAKRGAGGIYGYTF; CDR3nt: TGCAGCGCTAAAAGGGGAGCAGGGGGGATCTATGGCTACACCTTC
v_gene: TRBV18; len: 12; abundance: -; j_gene: TRBJ2-5; d_gene: -; CDR3aa: CASSRTEETQYF; CDR3nt: TGTGCCAGCTCACGGACGGAAGAGACCCAGTACTTC
v_gene: TRBV19; len: 14; abundance: -; j_gene: TRBJ1-1; d_gene: -; CDR3aa: CASKREGDNTEAFF; CDR3nt: TGTGCCAGTAAACGAGAGGGGGATAACACTGAAGCTTTCTTT
v_gene: TRBV2; len: 12; abundance: -; j_gene: TRBJ2-5; d_gene: TRBD1; CDR3aa: CASSTDRTKQYF; CDR3nt: TGTGCCAGCAGTACGGACAGGACGAAGCAGTACTTC
v_gene: TRBV6-6; len: 14; abundance: -; j_gene: TRBJ1-6; d_gene: TRBD1; CDR3aa: CASTYAGGNSPLHF; CDR3nt: TGTGCCAGCACTTACGCAGGGGGTAATTCACCCCTCCACTTT
v_gene: TRBV11-2; len: 16; abundance: -; j_gene: TRBJ2-1; d_gene: TRBD2; CDR3aa: CASTTSGRKGNNEQFF; CDR3nt: TGTGCCAGCACCACTAGCGGGAGAAAAGGGAACAATGAGCAGTTCTTC
v_gene: TRBV18; len: 15; abundance: -; j_gene: TRBJ2-3; d_gene: TRBD1; CDR3aa: CASSPSTGGWDTQYF; CDR3nt: TGTGCCAGCTCACCATCGACAGGGGGCTGGGATACGCAGTATTTT
v_gene: TRBV9; len: 13; abundance: -; j_gene: TRBJ2-3; d_gene: -; CDR3aa: CASSDGFMDTQYF; CDR3nt: TGTGCCAGCAGCGACGGATTCATGGATACGCAGTATTTT
v_gene: TRBV7-3; len: 14; abundance: once; j_gene: TRBJ2-2; d_gene: -; CDR3aa: CASGWNSDTGELFF; CDR3nt: TGTGCCAGCGGATGGAATAGTGACACCGGGGAGCTGTTTTTT
v_gene: TRBV25-1; len: 16; abundance: once; j_gene: TRBJ1-1; d_gene: -; CDR3aa: CASSGPFGRVGTEAFF; CDR3nt: TGTGCCAGCAGTGGGCCCTTTGGGCGGGTAGGGACTGAAGCTTTCTTT
v_gene: TRBV7-9; len: 14; abundance: -; j_gene: TRBJ2-7; d_gene: -; CDR3aa: CASSPGQARGEQYF; CDR3nt: TGTGCCAGCAGTCCAGGACAGGCGCGGGGGGAGCAGTACTTC